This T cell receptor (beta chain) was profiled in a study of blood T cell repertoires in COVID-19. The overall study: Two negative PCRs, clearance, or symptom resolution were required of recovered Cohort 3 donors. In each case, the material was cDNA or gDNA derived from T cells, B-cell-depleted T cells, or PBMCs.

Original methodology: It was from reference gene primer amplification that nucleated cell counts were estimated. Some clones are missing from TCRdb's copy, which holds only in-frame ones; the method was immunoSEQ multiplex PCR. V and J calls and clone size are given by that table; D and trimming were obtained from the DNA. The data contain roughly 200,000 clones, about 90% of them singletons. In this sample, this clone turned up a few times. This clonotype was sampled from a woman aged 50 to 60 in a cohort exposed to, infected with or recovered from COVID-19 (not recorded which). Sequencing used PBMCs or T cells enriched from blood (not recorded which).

CDR3 nucleotides: TGTGCCAGCTCACCACTGGGGACAGGGGGCTCTGGAAACACCATATATTTT. As protein: CASSPLGTGGSGNTIYF. This chain joins TRBV18 and TRBJ1-3, with 11 positions matching TRBD1. Trimming cost V 1 base and J 0 bases; bases outside gene matches: 2. This CDR3 is built from 17 residues. The germline V gene encodes CDR1 KGHSH and CDR2 LQKENI.